The sequence of this TCR beta chain was determined in a study of blood T cells in healthy people across ages. Per the germline V gene, CDR1 is MNHNS and CDR2 is SASEGT. The length of the CDR3 is 16 residues. V was cut by 8 bases and J by 3 bases, with 20 bases left in between. Through a sample-barcoded 5' primer and a J-beta primer mix, a second PCR was run for about 6 to 12 cycles. TCRdb processed the 5' RACE reads anew with MiXCR; each CDR3 protein has one entry. The data contain more than 650,000 distinct CDR3 sequences, roughly 25% of them singletons. This clonotype was recorded a few times. This sample also belongs to another study, concerning T cells of mothers and their children.

This chain connects TRBV6-1 to TRBJ2-1, with a possible D match to TRBD1 (6 bases). The sample taken for sequencing was blood. This receptor was identified in a boy younger than 18 in good health. The CDR3 loop is CASGGPRQGNYNEQFF. The CDR3 coding sequence is TGTGCCAGCGGGGGTCCCCGGCAGGGGAACTACAATGAGCAGTTCTTC.